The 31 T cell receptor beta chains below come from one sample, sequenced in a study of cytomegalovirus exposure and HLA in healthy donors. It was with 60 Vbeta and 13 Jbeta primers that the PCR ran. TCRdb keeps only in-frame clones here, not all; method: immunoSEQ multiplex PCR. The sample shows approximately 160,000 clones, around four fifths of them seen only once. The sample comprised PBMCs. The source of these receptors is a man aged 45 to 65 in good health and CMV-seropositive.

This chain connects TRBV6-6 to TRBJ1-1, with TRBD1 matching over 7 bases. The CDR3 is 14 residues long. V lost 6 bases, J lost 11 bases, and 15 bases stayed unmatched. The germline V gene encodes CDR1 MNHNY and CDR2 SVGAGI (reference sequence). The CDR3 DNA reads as TGTGCCAGCAGACGCGACTATACAGGGGTTTGGGCTTTCTTT. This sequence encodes CASRRDYTGVWAFF.

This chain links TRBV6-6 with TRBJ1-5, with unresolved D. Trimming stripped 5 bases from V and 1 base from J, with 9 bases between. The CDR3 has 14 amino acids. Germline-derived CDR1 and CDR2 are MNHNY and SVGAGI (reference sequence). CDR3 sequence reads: CASSTDGSNQPQHF. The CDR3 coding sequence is TGTGCCAGCAGTACTGACGGGAGCAATCAGCCCCAGCATTTT.

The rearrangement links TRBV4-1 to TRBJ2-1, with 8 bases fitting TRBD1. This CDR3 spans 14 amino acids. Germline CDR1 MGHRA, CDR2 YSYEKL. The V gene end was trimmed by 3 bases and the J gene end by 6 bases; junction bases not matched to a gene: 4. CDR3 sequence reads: CASSHRTGPNEQFF. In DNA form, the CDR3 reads TGCGCCAGCAGCCACCGGACAGGGCCCAATGAGCAGTTCTTC.

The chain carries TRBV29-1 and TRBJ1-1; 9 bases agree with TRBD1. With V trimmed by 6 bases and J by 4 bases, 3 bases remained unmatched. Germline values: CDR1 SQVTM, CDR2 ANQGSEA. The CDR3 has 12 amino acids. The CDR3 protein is CSVLTGGTEAFF. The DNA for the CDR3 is TGCAGCGTCCTGACAGGGGGCACTGAAGCTTTCTTT.

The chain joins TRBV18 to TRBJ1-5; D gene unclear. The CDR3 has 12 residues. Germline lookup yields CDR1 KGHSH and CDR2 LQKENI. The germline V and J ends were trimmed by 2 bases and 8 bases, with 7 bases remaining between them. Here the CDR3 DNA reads TGTGCCAGCTCACCAGGCGGCGAGCCCCAGCATTTT. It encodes CASSPGGEPQHF.

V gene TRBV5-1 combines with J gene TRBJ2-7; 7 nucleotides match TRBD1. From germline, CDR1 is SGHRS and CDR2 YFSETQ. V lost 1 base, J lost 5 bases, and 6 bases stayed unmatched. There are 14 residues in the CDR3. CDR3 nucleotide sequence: TGCGCCAGCAGCTTGAGACAGGGCGGAGACGAGCAGTACTTC. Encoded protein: CASSLRQGGDEQYF.

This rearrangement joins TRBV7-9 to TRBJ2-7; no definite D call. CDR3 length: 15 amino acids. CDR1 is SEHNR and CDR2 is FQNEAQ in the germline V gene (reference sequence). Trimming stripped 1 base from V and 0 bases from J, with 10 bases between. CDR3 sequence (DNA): TGTGCCAGCAGCTTAGATGTTACAGTCTCCTACGAGCAGTACTTC. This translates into CASSLDVTVSYEQYF.

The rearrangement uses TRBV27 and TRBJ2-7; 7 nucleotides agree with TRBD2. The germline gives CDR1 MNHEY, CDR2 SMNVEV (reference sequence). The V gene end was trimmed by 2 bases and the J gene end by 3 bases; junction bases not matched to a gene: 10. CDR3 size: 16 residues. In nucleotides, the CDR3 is TGTGCCAGCAGTTTACGACACGGGACTACTTTCTACGAGCAGTACTTC. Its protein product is CASSLRHGTTFYEQYF.

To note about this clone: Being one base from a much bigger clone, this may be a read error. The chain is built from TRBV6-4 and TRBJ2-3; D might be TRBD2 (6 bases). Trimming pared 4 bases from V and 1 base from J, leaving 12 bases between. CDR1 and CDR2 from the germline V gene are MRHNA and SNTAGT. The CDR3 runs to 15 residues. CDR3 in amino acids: CASSGTSGGTDTQYF. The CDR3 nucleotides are TGTGCCAGCAGTGGGACATCGGGGGGCACAGATACGCAGTATTTT.

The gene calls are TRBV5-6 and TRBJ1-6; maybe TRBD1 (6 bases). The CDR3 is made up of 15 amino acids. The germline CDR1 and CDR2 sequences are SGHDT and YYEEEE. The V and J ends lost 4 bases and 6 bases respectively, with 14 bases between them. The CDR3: CASSPGVGANSPLHF. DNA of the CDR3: TGTGCCAGCAGCCCAGGGGTAGGGGCTAATTCACCCCTCCACTTT.

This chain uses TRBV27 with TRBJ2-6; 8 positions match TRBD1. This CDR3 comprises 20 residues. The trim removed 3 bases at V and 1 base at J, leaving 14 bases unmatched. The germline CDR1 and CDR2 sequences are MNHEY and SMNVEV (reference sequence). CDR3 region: CASSFFSGQGASSGANVLTF. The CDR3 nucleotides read TGTGCCAGCAGTTTCTTTTCCGGGCAGGGGGCTTCTTCTGGGGCCAACGTCCTGACTTTC.

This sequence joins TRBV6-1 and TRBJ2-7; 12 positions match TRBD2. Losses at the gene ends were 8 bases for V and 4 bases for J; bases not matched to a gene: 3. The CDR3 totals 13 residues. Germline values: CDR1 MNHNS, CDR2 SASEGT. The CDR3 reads CASRTSGIYEQYF. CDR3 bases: TGTGCCAGCCGGACTAGCGGGATTTACGAGCAGTACTTC.

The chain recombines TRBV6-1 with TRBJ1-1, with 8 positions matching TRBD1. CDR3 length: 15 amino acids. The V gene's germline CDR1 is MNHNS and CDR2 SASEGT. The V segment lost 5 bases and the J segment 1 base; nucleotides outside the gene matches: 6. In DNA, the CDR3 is TGTGCCAGCAGTAGAACCGGGACAGGGAACACTGAAGCTTTCTTT. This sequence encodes CASSRTGTGNTEAFF.

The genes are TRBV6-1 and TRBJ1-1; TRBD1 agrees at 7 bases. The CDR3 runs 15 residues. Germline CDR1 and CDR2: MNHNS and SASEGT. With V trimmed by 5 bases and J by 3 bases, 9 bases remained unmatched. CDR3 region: CASSQRDSWHTEAFF. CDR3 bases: TGTGCCAGCAGTCAACGGGACAGCTGGCACACTGAAGCTTTCTTT.

The CDR3: CASSQGQIIVPTNEKLFF. The CDR3 nucleotides are TGTGCCAGCAGTCAAGGACAGATCATAGTCCCAACTAATGAAAAACTGTTTTTT. The chain uses TRBV2 and TRBJ1-4, with a possible D match to TRBD1 (6 bases). In germline, CDR1 is SNHLY, CDR2 FYNNEI. Trimming took off 5 bases at V and 0 bases at J, with 19 bases between the two ends. This CDR3 region has 18 residues.

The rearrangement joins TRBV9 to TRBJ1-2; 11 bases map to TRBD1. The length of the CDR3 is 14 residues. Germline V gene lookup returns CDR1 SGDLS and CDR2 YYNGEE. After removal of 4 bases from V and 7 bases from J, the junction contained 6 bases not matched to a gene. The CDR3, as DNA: TGTGCCAGCAGCCCCGGACAGGGGGCGGTTGGCTACACCTTC. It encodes CASSPGQGAVGYTF.

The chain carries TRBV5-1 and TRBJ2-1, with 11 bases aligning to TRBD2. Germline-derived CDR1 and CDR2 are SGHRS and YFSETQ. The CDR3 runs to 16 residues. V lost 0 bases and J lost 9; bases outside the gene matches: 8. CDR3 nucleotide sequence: TGCGCCAGCAGCTTGGGAGCACTAGCGGGAGTGGTTGAGCAGTTCTTC. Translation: CASSLGALAGVVEQFF.

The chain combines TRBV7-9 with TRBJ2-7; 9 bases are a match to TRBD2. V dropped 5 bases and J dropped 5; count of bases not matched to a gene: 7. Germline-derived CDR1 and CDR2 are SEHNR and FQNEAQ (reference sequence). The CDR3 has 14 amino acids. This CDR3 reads CASSPISGRHEQYF. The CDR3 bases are TGTGCCAGCAGCCCGATTAGCGGGAGACACGAGCAGTACTTC.

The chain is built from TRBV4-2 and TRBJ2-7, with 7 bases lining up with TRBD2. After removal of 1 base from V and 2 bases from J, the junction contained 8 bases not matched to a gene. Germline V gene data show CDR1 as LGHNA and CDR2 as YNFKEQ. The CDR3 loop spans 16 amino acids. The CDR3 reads CASSQALASGPYEQYF. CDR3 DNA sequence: TGTGCCAGCAGCCAAGCGCTGGCTAGCGGCCCCTACGAGCAGTACTTC.

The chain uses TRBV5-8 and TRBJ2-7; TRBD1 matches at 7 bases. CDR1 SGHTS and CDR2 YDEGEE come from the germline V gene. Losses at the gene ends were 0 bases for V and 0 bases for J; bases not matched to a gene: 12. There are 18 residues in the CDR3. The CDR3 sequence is CASSLAKQGPGVSYEQYF. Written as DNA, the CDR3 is TGTGCCAGCAGCTTGGCGAAACAGGGGCCAGGGGTCTCCTACGAGCAGTACTTC.

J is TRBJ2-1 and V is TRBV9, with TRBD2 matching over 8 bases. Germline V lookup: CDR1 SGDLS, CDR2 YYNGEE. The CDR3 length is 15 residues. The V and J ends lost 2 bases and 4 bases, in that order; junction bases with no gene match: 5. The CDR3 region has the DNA TGTGCCAGCAGCGTGGGTAGCGGGGCTTACAATGAGCAGTTCTTC. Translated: CASSVGSGAYNEQFF.

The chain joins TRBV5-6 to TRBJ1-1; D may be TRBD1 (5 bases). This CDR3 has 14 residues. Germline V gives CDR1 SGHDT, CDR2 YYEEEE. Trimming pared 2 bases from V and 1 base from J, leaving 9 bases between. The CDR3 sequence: CASSFMTENTEAFF. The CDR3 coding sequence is TGTGCCAGCAGCTTTATGACAGAGAACACTGAAGCTTTCTTT.

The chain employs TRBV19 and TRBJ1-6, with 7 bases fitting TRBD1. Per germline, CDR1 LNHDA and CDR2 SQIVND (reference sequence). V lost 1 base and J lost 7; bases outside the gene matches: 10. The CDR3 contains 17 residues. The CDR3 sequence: CASSIAISGTANSPLHF. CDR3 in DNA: TGTGCCAGTAGTATAGCTATATCCGGGACAGCGAATTCACCCCTCCACTTT.

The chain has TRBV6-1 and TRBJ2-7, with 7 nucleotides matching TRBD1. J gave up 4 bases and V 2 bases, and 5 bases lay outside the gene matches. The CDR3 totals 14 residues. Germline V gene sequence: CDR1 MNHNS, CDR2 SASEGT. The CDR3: CASSETLDRYEQYF. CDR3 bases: TGTGCCAGCAGTGAAACCCTGGACAGGTACGAGCAGTACTTC.

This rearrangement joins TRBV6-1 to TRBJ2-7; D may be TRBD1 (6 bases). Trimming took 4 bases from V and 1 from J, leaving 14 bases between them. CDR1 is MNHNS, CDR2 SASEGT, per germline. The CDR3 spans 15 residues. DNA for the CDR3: TGTGCCAGCAGTGGACCGGGGACAACTTCCTACGAGCAGTACTTC. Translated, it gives CASSGPGTTSYEQYF.

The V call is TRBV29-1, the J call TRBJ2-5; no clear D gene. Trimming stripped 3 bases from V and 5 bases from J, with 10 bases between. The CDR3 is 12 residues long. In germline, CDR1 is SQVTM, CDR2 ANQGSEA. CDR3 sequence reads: CSVDHQRETQYF. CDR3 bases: TGCAGCGTTGATCACCAGCGCGAGACCCAGTACTTC.

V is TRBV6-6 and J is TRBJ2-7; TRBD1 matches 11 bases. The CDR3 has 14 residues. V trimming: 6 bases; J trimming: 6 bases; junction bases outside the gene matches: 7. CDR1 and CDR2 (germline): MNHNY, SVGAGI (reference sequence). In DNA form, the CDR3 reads TGTGCCAGCAGCAGCGCCGGGACAGGGGGCGAGCAGTACTTC. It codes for CASSSAGTGGEQYF.

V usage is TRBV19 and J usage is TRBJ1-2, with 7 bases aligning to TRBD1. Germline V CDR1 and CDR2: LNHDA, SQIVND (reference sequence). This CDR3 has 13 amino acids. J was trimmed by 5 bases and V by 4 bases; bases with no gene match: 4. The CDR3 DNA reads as TGTGCCAGTAGTACTGACAGGGTATATGGCTACACCTTC. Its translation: CASSTDRVYGYTF.

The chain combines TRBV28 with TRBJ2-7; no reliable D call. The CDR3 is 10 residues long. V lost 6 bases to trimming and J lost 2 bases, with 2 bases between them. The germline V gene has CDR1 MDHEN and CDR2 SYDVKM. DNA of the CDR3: TGTGCCAGCAGCACCTACGAGCAGTACTTC. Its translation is CASSTYEQYF.

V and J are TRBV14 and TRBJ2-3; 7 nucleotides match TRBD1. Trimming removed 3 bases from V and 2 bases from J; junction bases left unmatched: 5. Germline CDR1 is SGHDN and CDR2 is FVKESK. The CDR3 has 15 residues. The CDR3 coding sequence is TGTGCCAGCAGCCATCTACAGGGGAACACAGATACGCAGTATTTT. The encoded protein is CASSHLQGNTDTQYF.

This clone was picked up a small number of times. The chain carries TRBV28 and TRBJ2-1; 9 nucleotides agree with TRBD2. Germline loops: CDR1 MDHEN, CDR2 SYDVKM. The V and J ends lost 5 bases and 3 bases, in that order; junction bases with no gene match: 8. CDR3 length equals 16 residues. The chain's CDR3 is CASSALSSGDYNEQFF. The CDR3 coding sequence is TGTGCCAGCAGTGCCCTCTCTAGCGGGGACTACAATGAGCAGTTCTTC.